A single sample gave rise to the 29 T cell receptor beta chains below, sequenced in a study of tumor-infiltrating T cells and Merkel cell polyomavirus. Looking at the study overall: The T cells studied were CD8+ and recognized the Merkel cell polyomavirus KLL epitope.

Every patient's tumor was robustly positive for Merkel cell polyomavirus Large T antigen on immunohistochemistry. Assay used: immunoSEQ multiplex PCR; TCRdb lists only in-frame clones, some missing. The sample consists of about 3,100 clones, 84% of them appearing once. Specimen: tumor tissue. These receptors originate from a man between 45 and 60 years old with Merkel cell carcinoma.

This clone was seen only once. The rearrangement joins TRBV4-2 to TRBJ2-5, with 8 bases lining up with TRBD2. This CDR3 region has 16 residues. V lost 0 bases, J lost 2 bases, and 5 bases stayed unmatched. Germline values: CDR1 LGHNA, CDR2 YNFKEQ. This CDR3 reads CASSQDLRGGQETQYF. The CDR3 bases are TGTGCCAGCAGCCAAGATTTGCGCGGGGGGCAAGAGACCCAGTACTTC.

CDR3 in amino acids: CSARTLHQFF. Here the CDR3 DNA reads TGCAGTGCTAGGACATTACATCAGTTCTTC. The rearrangement joins TRBV20-1 to TRBJ2-1; D unresolved. This CDR3 spans 10 amino acids. CDR1 and CDR2 from the germline V gene are DFQATT and SNEGSKA (reference sequence). Trimming pared 3 bases from V and 13 bases from J, leaving 10 bases between.

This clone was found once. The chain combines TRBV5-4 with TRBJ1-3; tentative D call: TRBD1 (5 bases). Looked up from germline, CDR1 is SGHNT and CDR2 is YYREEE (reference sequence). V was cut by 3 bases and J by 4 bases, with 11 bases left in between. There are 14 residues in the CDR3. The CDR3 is CASSYTGGGNTIYF. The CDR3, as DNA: TGTGCCAGCAGCTACACAGGAGGGGGAAACACCATATATTTT.

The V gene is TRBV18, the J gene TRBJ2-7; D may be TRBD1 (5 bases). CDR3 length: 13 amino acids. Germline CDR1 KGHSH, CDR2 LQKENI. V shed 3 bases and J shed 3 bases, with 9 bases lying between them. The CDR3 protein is CASSPDIRYEQYF. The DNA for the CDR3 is TGTGCCAGCTCACCGGACATTCGCTACGAGCAGTACTTC.

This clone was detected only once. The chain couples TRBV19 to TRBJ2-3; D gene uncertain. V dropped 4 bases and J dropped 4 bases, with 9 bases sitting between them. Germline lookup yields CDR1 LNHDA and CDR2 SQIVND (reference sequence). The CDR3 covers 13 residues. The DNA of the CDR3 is TGTGCCAGTAGTAATCACGGTGCAGATACGCAGTATTTT. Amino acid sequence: CASSNHGADTQYF.

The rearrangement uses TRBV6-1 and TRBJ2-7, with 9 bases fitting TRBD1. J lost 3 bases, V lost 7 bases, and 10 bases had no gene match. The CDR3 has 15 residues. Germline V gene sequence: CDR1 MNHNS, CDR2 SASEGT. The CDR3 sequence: CASTLGQGFRYEQYF. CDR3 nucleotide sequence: TGTGCCAGCACCCTAGGACAGGGGTTTCGCTACGAGCAGTACTTC.

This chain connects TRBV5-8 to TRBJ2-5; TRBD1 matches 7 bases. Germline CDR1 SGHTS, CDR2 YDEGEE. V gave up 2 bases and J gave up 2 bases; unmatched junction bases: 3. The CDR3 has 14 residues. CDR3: CASSFRGQQETQYF. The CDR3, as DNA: TGTGCCAGCAGCTTTAGGGGGCAGCAAGAGACCCAGTACTTC.

This CDR3 is CASSPSGGGSYEQYF. The CDR3 coding sequence is TGTGCCAGCAGCCCGTCCGGGGGGGGCTCCTACGAGCAGTACTTC. The chain links TRBV5-5 to TRBJ2-7, with 8 bases matching TRBD2. Unmatched junction bases numbered 6, after V lost 4 bases and J lost 0 bases. The length of the CDR3 is 15 residues. Germline CDR1 SGHKS, CDR2 YYEKEE (reference sequence).

CDR3 sequence reads: CASSPSPGGETQYF. The CDR3 DNA reads TGTGCCAGCTCACCAAGTCCGGGGGGAGAGACCCAGTACTTC. The chain is built from TRBV18 and TRBJ2-5; the match to TRBD2 covers 7 bases. V dropped 2 bases and J dropped 4; count of bases not matched to a gene: 4. CDR1 and CDR2 (germline): KGHSH, LQKENI. The CDR3 is 14 residues long.

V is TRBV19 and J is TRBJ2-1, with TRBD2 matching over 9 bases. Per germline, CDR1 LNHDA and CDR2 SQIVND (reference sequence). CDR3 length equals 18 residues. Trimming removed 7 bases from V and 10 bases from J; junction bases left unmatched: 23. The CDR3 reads CASNSPVLAGGFRKEQFF. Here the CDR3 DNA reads TGTGCCAGTAACTCACCCGTCCTGGCGGGGGGGTTTAGGAAAGAGCAGTTCTTC.

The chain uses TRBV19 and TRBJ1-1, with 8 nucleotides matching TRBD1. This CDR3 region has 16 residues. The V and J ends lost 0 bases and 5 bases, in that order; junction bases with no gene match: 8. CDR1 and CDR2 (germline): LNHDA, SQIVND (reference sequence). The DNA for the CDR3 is TGTGCCAGTAGTATAGACCGACTCAGGGGGCGAACTGAAGCTTTCTTT. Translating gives CASSIDRLRGRTEAFF.

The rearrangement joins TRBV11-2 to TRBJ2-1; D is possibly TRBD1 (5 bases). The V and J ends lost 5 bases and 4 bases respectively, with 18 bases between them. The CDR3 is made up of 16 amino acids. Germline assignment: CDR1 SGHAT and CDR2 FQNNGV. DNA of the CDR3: TGTGCCAGCAGCCCATCCTTTGGCAGGGAATACAATGAGCAGTTCTTC. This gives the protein CASSPSFGREYNEQFF.

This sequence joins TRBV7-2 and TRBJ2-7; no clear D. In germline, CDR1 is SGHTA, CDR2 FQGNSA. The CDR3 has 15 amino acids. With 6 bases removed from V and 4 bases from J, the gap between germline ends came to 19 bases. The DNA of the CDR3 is TGTGCCAGCAGTTCTTTTAAGTCGCGTCGGTACGAGCAGTACTTC. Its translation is CASSSFKSRRYEQYF.

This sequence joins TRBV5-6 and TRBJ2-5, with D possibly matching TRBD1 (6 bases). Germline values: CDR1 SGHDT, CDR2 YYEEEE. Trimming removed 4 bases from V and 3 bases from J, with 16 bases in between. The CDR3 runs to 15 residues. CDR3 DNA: TGTGCCAGCAGCGATCGGACAGCGAGAAAAGAGACCCAGTACTTC. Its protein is CASSDRTARKETQYF.

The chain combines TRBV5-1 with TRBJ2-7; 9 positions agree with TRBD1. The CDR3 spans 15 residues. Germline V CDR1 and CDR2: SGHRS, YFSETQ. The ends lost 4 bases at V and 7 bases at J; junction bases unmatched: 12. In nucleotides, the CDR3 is TGCGCCAGCAGCCTGACTGGACAGGGGCACGGGGAGCAGTACGTC. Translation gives CASSLTGQGHGEQYV.

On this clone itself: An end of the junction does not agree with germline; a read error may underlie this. The CDR3 DNA reads as TGTGCCAGCAGTTACTCGTCCGATTTT. Protein sequence: CASSYSSDF. This rearrangement joins TRBV6-5 to TRBJ2-3; D remains ambiguous. Germline CDR1 MNHEY, CDR2 SVGAGI. CDR3 length equals 9 residues.

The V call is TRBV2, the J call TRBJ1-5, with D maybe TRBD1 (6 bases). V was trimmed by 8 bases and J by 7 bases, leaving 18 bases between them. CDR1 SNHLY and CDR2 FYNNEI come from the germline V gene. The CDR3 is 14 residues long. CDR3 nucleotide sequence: TGTGCCAGCGGGGCGGGGGGCCGGGGACAGCCCCAGCATTTT. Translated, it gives CASGAGGRGQPQHF.

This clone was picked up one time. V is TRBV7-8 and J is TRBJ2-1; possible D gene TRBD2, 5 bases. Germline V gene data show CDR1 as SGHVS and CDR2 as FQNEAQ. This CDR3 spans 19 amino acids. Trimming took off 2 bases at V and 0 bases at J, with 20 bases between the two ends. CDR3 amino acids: CASSLPSGGGRSSYNEQFF. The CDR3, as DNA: TGTGCCAGCAGCTTACCCTCCGGAGGTGGGCGGAGCTCCTACAATGAGCAGTTCTTC.

The CDR3 here is CASSESKGDRYEQYF. CDR3 DNA: TGCGCCAGCAGTGAGTCGAAAGGGGATCGGTACGAGCAGTACTTC. This chain links TRBV10-2 with TRBJ2-7, with D tentatively TRBD1 (5 bases). Looked up from germline, CDR1 is WSHSY and CDR2 is SAAADI. The CDR3 consists of 15 residues. V lost 0 bases and J lost 4, with 13 bases in between.

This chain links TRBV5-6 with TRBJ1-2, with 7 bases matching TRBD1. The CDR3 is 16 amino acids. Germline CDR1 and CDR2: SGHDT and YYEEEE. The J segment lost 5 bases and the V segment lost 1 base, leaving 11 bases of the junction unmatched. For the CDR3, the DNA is TGTGCCAGCAGCTTGACCGTCCGTGGACAGGATTATGGCTACACCTTC. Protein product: CASSLTVRGQDYGYTF.

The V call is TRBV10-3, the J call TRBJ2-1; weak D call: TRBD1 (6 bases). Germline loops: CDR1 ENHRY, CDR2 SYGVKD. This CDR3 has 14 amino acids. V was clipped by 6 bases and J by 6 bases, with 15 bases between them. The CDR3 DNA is TGTGCCATCAGAGCGACAGGACCCGCCAATGAGCAGTTCTTC. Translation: CAIRATGPANEQFF.

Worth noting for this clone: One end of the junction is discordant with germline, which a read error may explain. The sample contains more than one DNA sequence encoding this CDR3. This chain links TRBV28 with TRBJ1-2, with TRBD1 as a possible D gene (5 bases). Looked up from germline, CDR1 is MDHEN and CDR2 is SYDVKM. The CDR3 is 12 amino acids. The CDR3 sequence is CASSPRGYGYTF. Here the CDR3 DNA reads TGCGCCAGCAGCCCCCGGGGGTATGGCTACACCTTC.

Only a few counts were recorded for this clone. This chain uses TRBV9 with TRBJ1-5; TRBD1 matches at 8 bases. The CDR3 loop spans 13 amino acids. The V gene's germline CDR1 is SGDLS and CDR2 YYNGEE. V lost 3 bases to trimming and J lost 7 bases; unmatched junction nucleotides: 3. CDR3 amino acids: CASSDRGEQPQHF. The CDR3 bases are TGTGCCAGCAGCGACAGGGGGGAACAGCCCCAGCATTTT.

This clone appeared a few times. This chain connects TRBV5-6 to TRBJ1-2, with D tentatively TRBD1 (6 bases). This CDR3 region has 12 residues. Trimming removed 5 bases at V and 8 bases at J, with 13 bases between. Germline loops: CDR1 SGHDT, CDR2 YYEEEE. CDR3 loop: CASRWGGLGYTF. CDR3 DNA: TGTGCCAGCAGGTGGGGGGGCCTAGGCTACACCTTC.

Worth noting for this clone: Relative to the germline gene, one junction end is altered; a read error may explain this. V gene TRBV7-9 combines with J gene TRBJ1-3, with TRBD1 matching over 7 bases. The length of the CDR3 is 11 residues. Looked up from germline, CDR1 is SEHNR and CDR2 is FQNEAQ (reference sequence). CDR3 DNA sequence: TGTGCCAGCAACTCCGGGCCGGGACAGCTATTT. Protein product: CASNSGPGQLF.

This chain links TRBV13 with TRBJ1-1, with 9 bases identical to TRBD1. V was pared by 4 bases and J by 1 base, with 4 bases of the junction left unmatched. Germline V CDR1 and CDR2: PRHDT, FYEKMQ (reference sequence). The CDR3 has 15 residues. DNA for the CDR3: TGTGCCAGCAGCTACGGGACAGGGTGGAACACTGAAGCTTTCTTT. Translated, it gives CASSYGTGWNTEAFF.

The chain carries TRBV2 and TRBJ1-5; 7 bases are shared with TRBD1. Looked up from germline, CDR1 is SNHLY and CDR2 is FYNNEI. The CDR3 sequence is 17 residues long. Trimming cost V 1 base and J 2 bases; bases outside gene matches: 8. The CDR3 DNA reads TGTGCCAGCAGTGAAGGTTACAGGGGCGGGGGCAATCAGCCCCAGCATTTT. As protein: CASSEGYRGGGNQPQHF.

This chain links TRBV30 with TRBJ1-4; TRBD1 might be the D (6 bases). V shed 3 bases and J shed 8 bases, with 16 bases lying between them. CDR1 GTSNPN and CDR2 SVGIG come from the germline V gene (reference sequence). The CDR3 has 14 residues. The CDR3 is CAWSRGGGAEKLFF. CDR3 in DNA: TGTGCCTGGAGCCGAGGGGGTGGGGCGGAAAAACTGTTTTTT.

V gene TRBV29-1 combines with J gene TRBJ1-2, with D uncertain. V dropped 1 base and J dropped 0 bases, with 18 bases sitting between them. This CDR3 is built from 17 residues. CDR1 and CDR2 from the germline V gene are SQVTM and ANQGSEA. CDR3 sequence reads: CSVEGVSGEPANYGYTF. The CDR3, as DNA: TGCAGCGTTGAAGGTGTGTCCGGGGAACCAGCTAACTATGGCTACACCTTC. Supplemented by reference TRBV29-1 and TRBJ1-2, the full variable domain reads SAVISQKPSRDICQRGTSLTIQCQVDSQVTMMFWYRQQPGQSLTLIATANQGSEATYESGFVIDKFPISRPNLTFSTLTVSNMSPEDSSIYLCSVEGVSGEPANYGYTFGSGTRLTVV.